Reported below is one T cell receptor (beta chain). It lacks a known antigen. No qualities accompany the bases; no much larger clone lies one base away. A MiSeq instrument was used for deep resolution sequencing, which targeted depths ranging from 1 in 1 million up to 1 in 200,000 T cells, with coverage averaging 10x for each clonotype. The immunoSEQ hsTCRB Kit was used to generate the TCR beta libraries. The authors' pipeline ran thus. The data were analyzed with ImmunoSEQ Analyzer and ImmunoSEQ Data Assistant, and V, D and J gene assignments followed IMGT definitions. Clonality, which ranges from 0 to 1, was calculated as one minus the normalized Shannon entropy of productive rearrangement frequencies. Only overrepresented clonotypes making up at least 0.05% of the repertoire of each patient were included in the public clonotype analysis. Roughly 12 age-matched healthy donor repertoires from immuneACCESS were used as controls for clonality. This is the immuneACCESS table as TCRdb keeps it, with only in-frame sequences that have V and J called. A part of the clones is gone; compared with another copy, unresolved V genes explain less than half, and the rest is unexplained. Clone size and the V and J calls come from that table; the DNA yielded D and trimming. This sample comprises 150,000 to 200,000 clones, more than 70% of them detected only once. More than 2.5% of the sample comes from the top ten.

What this sample's time point label stands for: progressive disease on ibrutinib. Roughly 1.8 micrograms of genomic DNA were extracted from cryopreserved PBMCs for TCR beta library preparation. High-throughput TCR beta sequencing was performed on longitudinal blood samples from CLL patients receiving ibrutinib monotherapy. The patients were enrolled in a single-center, open-label phase 2 trial of ibrutinib monotherapy. These data come from a study of cytotoxic CD8 clonotypes in ibrutinib-treated CLL (dated by TCRdb to the early 2020s). Looking at the study overall: The cohort had 11 relapsed/refractory and 15 treatment-naive patients; under 18 were IGHV unmutated. Partial responses were observed in some 24 patients and complete responses in 2; after a median follow-up of around 64 months, remission was maintained in 15 or so patients and progression was observed in around twelve. Response samples were taken after a median of 12 months on treatment, ranging from about 6 to 40 months. On average, each sample had 255,043 productive templates and more than 75,000 productive rearrangements. Of the approximately 91 people in the trial, some 28 had longitudinal samples available. Cryopreserved peripheral blood mononuclear cells were obtained before treatment, at response, and at either sustained remission or disease progression. All remission and progressive disease samples were collected while patients were still receiving ibrutinib. Overall study results and their limits: Public clonotypes were rare and either contracted or stayed stable during treatment, and the rise in clonality at ibrutinib response reflected the expansion of private clonotypes. Lymph node repertoires were not examined, and the timing of sampling was not matched between patients in sustained remission and those whose disease progressed. Baseline clonality exceeded that of age-matched healthy donors and correlated strongly with circulating CD8+ T-cell counts. At ibrutinib response clonality went up, during sustained remission it held steady, and at progression it dropped back toward baseline.

Cut back by 2 bases and 4 bases, the V and J ends lie 12 bases apart. Per the germline V gene, SGHTA is the CDR1 and FQGTGA is the CDR2. Measured from the cysteine to the phenylalanine, the CDR3 is 15 residues long. The DNA shown is the 45-base CDR3, in frame from base 1. The V and J segments used are TRBV7-3 and TRBJ2-1; the D segment cannot be called with confidence. Sample: PBMCs, taken at disease progression, from a patient treated with ibrutinib. The receptor was isolated from a human donor with chronic lymphocytic leukemia. The CDR3 corresponds to CASSLEAQIYNEQFF. The nucleotide sequence is TGTGCCAGCAGCTTAGAAGCGCAGATTTACAATGAGCAGTTCTTC.